A selection of T cell receptor beta chains follows, all from one sample in a study of OX40 agonist ivuxolimab in advanced cancers. Sequenced by immunoSEQ multiplex PCR; TCRdb stores in-frame clones only, minus some. Of about 99,000 clones in the sample, around nine tenths were seen once. This specimen was CD4+ or CD8+ T cells sorted from blood, taken in a trial of the OX40 agonist ivuxolimab. These receptors originate from an adult with an advanced solid tumor such as melanoma, head and neck, liver or kidney cancer. The CDR3 runs from the conserved cysteine through the conserved F or W. D genes are given only for firm matches. Expanded clones are given a class, and other clones once, few, many or no size at all.

abundance,d_gene,len,j_gene,v_gene,CDR3aa,CDR3nt
-,-,16,TRBJ2-5,TRBV7-2,CASSYEMGHPLGEQYF,TGTGCCAGCAGCTACGAAATGGGACACCCACTTGGGGAGCAGTACTTC
few,-,17,TRBJ1-1,TRBV2,CASSEGGGWGRRTEAFF,TGTGCCAGCAGTGAAGGGGGTGGCTGGGGGCGTAGAACTGAAGCTTTCTTT
-,TRBD2,15,TRBJ2-3,TRBV30,CAWTLGSGRHTSQYF,TGTGCCTGGACTCTTGGTAGCGGGCGACATACGTCGCAGTATTTT
once,-,15,TRBJ2-4,TRBV7-8,CASSFQPTLADIQYF,TGTGCCAGCAGCTTCCAGCCCACGCTGGCGGACATTCAGTACTTC
-,-,15,TRBJ1-2,TRBV4-2,CASSLVPGTNYGYTF,TGTGCCAGCAGCTTGGTCCCCGGGACTAACTATGGCTACACCTTC
-,TRBD2,15,TRBJ2-7,TRBV11-1,CASSLGLAGVYEQYF,TGTGCCAGCAGCTTGGGACTAGCGGGAGTCTACGAGCAGTACTTC
once,-,13,TRBJ2-5,TRBV5-1,CASSFVGQETQYF,TGCGCCAGCAGCTTCGTGGGTCAAGAGACCCAGTACTTC
-,TRBD2,14,TRBJ2-7,TRBV5-1,CASSLSGGSYEQYF,TGCGCCAGCAGCTTGTCGGGAGGGTCCTACGAGCAGTACTTC
-,-,15,TRBJ1-5,TRBV18,CASSPGTGVNQPQHF,TGTGCCAGCTCACCAGGTACAGGAGTCAATCAGCCCCAGCATTTT
-,TRBD1,14,TRBJ2-4,TRBV19,CASSMGQGRNIQYF,TGTGCCAGTAGTATGGGACAGGGGAGAAACATTCAGTACTTC
-,TRBD2,14,TRBJ2-5,TRBV7-2,CASSSAGTKETQYF,TGTGCCAGCAGCTCGGCCGGGACTAAAGAGACCCAGTACTTC
-,TRBD1,13,TRBJ2-5,TRBV27,CASRGQGRETQYF,TGTGCCAGCAGGGGACAGGGACGAGAGACCCAGTACTTC
-,-,16,TRBJ1-3,TRBV4-2,CASSQDLGSSGNTIYF,TGTGCCAGCAGCCAAGATCTCGGGAGCTCTGGAAACACCATATATTTT
-,TRBD1,13,TRBJ1-5,TRBV2,CASSEEGTAPQHF,TGTGCCAGCAGTGAAGAAGGGACAGCGCCCCAGCATTTT
-,-,14,TRBJ2-7,TRBV7-2,CASSLNNGRYEQYF,TGTGCCAGCAGCTTGAATAATGGGAGATACGAGCAGTACTTC
-,TRBD1,14,TRBJ2-3,TRBV28,CASRQQGAGDTQYF,TGTGCCAGCAGACAACAGGGGGCTGGAGATACGCAGTATTTT
-,-,13,TRBJ2-7,TRBV28,CASSLGGTYEQYF,TGTGCCAGCAGTTTAGGGGGGACCTACGAGCAGTACTTC
-,-,14,TRBJ1-2,TRBV5-4,CASSPEAGSYGYTF,TGTGCCAGCAGCCCAGAGGCGGGGTCCTATGGCTACACCTTC
-,-,13,TRBJ2-3,TRBV11-3,CASSLEGTDTQYF,TGTGCCAGCAGCTTGGAGGGCACAGATACGCAGTATTTT
-,-,14,TRBJ2-7,TRBV7-8,CASSSLTPMGEQYF,TGTGCCAGCAGCTCCCTTACACCCATGGGCGAGCAGTACTTC
-,-,14,TRBJ1-2,TRBV2,CASSPTVGAYGYTF,TGTGCCAGCAGTCCAACCGTTGGAGCCTATGGCTACACCTTC
-,-,15,TRBJ1-6,TRBV19,CASRDGSSYNSPLHF,TGTGCCAGTAGGGACGGGAGCTCCTATAATTCACCCCTCCACTTT
-,TRBD1,15,TRBJ2-5,TRBV7-3,CASSLTPGQGETQYF,TGTGCCAGCAGCTTAACTCCGGGACAGGGCGAGACCCAGTACTTC
-,-,13,TRBJ2-3,TRBV28,CASGTPSTDTQYF,TGTGCCAGCGGGACGCCTAGCACAGATACGCAGTATTTT
-,TRBD1,14,TRBJ2-2,TRBV27,CASTRDRGGGELFF,TGTGCCAGCACCCGGGACAGGGGAGGCGGGGAGCTGTTTTTT
-,TRBD1,16,TRBJ2-7,TRBV7-8,CASSVIGGQGRYEQYF,TGTGCCAGCAGCGTCATTGGGGGACAGGGACGCTACGAGCAGTACTTC
-,TRBD2,16,TRBJ2-7,TRBV5-1,CASSSGTSGTPYEQYF,TGCGCCAGCAGCTCGGGGACTAGCGGGACCCCCTACGAGCAGTACTTC
-,TRBD2,15,TRBJ2-7,TRBV27,CASSPSRGGSYEQYF,TGTGCCAGCAGTCCCTCCCGGGGGGGTAGTTATGAGCAGTACTTC
-,-,13,TRBJ1-2,TRBV6-6,CASRTQGYYGYTF,TGTGCCAGCAGAACGCAGGGTTACTATGGCTACACCTTC
-,-,17,TRBJ2-2,TRBV4-2,CASSQGVGPQGTGELFF,TGTGCCAGCAGCCAAGGGGTAGGTCCACAGGGCACCGGGGAGCTGTTTTTT
once,TRBD2,15,TRBJ2-1,TRBV11-2,CASSPRTSGISEQFF,TGTGCCAGCAGCCCTCGGACTAGCGGGATTTCTGAGCAGTTCTTC
-,-,14,TRBJ1-2,TRBV6-6,CASSYGGNDYGYTF,TGTGCCAGCAGTTACGGAGGGAACGACTATGGCTACACCTTC
-,TRBD2,15,TRBJ2-3,TRBV28,CASSFGRVMTDTQYF,TGTGCCAGCAGTTTCGGGAGGGTTATGACAGATACGCAGTATTTT
-,-,16,TRBJ2-1,TRBV5-1,CASSLVPGSSYNEQFF,TGCGCCAGCAGCTTGGTGCCGGGGAGCTCCTACAATGAGCAGTTCTTC
-,TRBD1,13,TRBJ2-7,TRBV6-5,CASSAGGSYEQYF,TGTGCCAGCTCAGCAGGGGGTTCCTACGAGCAGTACTTC